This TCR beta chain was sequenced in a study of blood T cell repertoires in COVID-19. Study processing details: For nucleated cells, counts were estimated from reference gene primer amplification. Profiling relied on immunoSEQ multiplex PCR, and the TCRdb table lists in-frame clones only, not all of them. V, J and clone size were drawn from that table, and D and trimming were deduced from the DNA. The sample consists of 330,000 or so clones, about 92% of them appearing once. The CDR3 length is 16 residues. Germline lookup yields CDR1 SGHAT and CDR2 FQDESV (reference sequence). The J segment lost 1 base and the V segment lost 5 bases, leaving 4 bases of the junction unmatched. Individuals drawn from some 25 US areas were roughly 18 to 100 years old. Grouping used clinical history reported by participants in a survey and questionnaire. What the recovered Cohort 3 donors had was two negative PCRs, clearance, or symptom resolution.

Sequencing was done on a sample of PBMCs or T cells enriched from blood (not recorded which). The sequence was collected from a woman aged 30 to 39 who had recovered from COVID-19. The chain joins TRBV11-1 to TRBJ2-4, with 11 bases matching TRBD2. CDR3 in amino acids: CASSLTSGTAKNIQYF. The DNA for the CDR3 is TGTGCCAGCAGCCTGACTAGCGGGACGGCCAAAAACATTCAGTACTTC.